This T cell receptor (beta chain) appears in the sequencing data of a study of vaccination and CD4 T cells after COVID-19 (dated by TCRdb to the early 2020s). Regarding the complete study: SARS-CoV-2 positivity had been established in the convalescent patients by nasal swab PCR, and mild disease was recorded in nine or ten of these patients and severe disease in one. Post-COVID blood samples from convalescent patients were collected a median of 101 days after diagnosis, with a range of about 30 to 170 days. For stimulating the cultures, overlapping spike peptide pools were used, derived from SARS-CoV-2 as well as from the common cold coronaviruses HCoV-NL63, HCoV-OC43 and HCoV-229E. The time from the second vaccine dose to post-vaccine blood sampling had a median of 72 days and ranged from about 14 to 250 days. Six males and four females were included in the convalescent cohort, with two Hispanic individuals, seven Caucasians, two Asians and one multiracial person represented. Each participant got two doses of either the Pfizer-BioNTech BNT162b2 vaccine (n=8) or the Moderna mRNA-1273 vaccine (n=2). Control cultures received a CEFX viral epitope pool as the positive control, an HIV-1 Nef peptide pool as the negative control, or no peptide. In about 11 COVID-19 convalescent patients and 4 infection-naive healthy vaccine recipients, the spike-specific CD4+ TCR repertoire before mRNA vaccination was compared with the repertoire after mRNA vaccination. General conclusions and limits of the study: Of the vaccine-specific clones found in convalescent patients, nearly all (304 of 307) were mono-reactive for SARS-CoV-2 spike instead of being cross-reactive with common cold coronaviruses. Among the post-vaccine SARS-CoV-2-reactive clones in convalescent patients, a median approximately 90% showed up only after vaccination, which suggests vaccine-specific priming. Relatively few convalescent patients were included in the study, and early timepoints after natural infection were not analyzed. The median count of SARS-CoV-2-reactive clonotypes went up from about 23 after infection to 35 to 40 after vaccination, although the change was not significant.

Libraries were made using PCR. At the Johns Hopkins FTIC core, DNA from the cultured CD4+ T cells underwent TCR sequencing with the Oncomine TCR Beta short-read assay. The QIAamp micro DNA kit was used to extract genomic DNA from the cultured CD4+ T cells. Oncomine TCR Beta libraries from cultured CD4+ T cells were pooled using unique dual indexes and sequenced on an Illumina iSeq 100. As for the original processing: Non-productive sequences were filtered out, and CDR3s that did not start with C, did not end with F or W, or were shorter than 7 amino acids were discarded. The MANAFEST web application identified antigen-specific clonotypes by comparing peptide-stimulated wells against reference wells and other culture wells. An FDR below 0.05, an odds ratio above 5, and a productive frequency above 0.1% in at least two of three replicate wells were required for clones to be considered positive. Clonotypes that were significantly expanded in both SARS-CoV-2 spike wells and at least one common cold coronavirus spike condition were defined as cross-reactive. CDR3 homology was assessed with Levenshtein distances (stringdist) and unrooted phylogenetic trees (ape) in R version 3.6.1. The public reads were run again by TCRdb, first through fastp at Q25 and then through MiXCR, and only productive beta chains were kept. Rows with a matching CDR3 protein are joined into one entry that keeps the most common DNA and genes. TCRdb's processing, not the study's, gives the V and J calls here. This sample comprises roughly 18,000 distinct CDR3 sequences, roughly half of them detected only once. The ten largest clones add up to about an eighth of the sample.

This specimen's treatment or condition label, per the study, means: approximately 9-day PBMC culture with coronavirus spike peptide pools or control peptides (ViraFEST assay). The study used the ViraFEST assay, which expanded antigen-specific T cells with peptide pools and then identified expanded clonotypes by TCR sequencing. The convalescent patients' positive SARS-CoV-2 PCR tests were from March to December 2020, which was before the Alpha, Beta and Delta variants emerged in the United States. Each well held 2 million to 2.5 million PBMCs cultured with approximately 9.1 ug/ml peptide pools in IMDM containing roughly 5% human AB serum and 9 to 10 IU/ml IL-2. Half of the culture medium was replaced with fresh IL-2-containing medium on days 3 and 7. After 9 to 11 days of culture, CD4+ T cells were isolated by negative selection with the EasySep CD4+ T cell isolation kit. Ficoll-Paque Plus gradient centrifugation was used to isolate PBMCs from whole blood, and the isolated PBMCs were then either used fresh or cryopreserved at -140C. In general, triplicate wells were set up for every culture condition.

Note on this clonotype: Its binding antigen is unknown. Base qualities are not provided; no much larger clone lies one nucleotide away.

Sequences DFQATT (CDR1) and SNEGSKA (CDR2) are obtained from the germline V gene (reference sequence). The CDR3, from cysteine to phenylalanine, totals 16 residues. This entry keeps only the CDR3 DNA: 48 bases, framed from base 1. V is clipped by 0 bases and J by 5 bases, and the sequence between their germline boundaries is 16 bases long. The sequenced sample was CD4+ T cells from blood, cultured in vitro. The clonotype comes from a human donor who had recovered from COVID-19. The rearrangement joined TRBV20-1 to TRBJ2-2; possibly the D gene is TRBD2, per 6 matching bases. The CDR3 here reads CSARDSGTGGTGELFF. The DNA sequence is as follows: TGCAGTGCTAGAGATTCCGGGACTGGAGGGACCGGGGAGCTGTTTTTT.